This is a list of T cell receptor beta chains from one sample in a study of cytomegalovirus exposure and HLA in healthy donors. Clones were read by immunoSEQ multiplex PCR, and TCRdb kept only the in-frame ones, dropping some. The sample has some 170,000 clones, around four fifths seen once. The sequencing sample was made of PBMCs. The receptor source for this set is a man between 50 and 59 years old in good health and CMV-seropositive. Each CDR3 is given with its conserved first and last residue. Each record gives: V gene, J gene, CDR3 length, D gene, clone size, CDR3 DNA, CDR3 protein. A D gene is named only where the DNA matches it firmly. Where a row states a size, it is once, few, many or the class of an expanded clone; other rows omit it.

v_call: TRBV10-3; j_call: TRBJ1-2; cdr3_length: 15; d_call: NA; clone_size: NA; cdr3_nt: TGTGCCATCAGTGAGTCACAGCCGTCTAACTATGGCTACACCTTC; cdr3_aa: CAISESQPSNYGYTF
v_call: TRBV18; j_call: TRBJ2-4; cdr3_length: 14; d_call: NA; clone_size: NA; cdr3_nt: TGTGCCAGCTCAGAAGGGGTAGCCAAAAACATTCAGTACTTC; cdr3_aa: CASSEGVAKNIQYF
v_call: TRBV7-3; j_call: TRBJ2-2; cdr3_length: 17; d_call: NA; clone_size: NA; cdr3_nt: TGTGCCAGCAGCTTATTGCCCCCAGGGGTGGACACCGGGGAGCTGTTTTTT; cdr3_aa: CASSLLPPGVDTGELFF
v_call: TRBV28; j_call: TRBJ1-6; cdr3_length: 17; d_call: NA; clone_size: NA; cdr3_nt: TGTGCCAGCAGGTTAAGGGGTGGAAACACCTATAATTCACCCCTCCACTTT; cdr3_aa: CASRLRGGNTYNSPLHF
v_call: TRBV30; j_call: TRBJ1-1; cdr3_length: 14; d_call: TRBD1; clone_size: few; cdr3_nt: TGTGCCTGGAGAGGAGCAGGGGGATTCACTGAAGCTTTCTTT; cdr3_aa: CAWRGAGGFTEAFF
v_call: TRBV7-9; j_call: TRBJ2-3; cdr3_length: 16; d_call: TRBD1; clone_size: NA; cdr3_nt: TGTGCCAGCAGCTTAGGGGAGTGGGACAGGGTAGATACGCAGTATTTT; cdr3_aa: CASSLGEWDRVDTQYF
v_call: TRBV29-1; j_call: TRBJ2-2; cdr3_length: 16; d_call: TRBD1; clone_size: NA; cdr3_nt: TGCAGCGTTGAGAGCCCGGACAGGGGAGTAGCCGGGGAGCTGTTTTTT; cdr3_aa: CSVESPDRGVAGELFF
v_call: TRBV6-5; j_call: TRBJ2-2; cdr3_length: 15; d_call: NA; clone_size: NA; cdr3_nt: TGTGCCAGCAGTTCCGGGACACCCCCCTCCGGGGAGCTGTTTTTT; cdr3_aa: CASSSGTPPSGELFF
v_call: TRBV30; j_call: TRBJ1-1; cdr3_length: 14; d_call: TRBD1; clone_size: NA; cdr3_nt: TGTGCCTGGAGTCTACCGGGACAGGGGCCTGAAGCTTTCTTT; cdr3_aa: CAWSLPGQGPEAFF
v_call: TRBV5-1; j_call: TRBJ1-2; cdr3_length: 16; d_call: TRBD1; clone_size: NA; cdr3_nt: TGCGCCAGCAGCTTGGGACAGGGAAATTATAACTATGGCTACACCTTC; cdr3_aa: CASSLGQGNYNYGYTF
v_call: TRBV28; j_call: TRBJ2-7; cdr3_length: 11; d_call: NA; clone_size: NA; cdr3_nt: TGTGCCAGCATGGGGGGCTACGAGCAGTACTTC; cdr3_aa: CASMGGYEQYF
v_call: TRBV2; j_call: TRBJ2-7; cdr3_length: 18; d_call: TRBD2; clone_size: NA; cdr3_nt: TGTGCCAGCAGTGCCAACCCGTGGGTGTCTAGCGGAACCTACGAGCAGTACTTC; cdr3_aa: CASSANPWVSSGTYEQYF
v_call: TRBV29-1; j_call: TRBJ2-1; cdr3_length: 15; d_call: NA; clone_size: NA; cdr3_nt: TGCAGCGTTGAAGATTTAGGAGGGGCCTACAATGAGCAGTTCTTC; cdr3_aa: CSVEDLGGAYNEQFF
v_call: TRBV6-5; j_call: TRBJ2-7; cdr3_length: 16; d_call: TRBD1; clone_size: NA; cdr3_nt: TGTGCCAGCAGTTGGGCGGGACAGGGGACCACCTACGAGCAGTACTTC; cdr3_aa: CASSWAGQGTTYEQYF
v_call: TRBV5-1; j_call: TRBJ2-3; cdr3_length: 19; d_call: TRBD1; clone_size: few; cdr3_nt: TGCGCCAGCAGCTTGCGGGGGACCTTAGGACAGGGGAGCACAGATACGCAGTATTTT; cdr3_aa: CASSLRGTLGQGSTDTQYF
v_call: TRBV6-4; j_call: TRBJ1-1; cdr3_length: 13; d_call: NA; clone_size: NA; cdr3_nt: TGTGCCAGCAGTGACGGGGGCAACACTGAAGCTTTCTTT; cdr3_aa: CASSDGGNTEAFF
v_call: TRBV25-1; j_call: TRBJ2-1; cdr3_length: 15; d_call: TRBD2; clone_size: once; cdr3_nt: TGTGCCAGCAGTCAGGGACTAGTTTACTACAATGAGCAGTTCTTC; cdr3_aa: CASSQGLVYYNEQFF
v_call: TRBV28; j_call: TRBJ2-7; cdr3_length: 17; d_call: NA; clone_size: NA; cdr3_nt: TGTGCCAGCAGTTTGGTCCAGTGTCTCTGGAGCTGGTACGAGCAGTACTTC; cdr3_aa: CASSLVQCLWSWYEQYF
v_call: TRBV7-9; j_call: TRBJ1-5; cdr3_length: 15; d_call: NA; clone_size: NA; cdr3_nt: TGTGCCAGCAGCTTAGGCGGCAGAGTCAATCAGCCCCAGCATTTT; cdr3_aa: CASSLGGRVNQPQHF
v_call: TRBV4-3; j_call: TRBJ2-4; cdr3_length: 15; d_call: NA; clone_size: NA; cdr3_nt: TGCGCCAGCAGCCCCCACAGGGATGCCAAAAACATTCAGTACTTC; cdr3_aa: CASSPHRDAKNIQYF
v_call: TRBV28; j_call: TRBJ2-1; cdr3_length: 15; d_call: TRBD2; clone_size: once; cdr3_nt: TGTGCCAGCAGGGGGACTAGCGGGTTTTACAATGAGCAGTTCTTC; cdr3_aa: CASRGTSGFYNEQFF
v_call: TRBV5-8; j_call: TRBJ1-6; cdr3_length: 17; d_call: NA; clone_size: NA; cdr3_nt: TGTGCCAGCAGCTTGGTTGTCAGGAACTCCTATAGTTCACCCCTCCACTTT; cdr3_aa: CASSLVVRNSYSSPLHF
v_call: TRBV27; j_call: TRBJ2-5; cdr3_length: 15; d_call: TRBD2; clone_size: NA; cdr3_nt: TGTGCCAGCAGTTTAATAGCGGGGAGCGGGGAGACCCAGTACTTC; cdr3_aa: CASSLIAGSGETQYF
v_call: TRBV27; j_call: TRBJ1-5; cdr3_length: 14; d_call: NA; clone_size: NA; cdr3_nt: TGTGCCAGCAGTGAAGCGGTTGGCAATCAGCCCCAGCATTTT; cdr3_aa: CASSEAVGNQPQHF
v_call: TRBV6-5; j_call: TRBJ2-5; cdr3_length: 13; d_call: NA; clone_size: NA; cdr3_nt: TGTGCCAGCAGCCAGGGTTGGCAAGAGACCCAGTACTTC; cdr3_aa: CASSQGWQETQYF
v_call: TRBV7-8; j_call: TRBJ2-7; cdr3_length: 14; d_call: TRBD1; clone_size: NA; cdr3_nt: TGTGCCAGCGTGGGACAGGCCAGCTCCTACGAGCAGTACTTC; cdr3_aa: CASVGQASSYEQYF
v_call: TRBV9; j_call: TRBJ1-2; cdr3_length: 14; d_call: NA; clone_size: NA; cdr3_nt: TGTGCCAGCAGCGGGATCGGACAGCACTATGGCTACACCTTC; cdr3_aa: CASSGIGQHYGYTF
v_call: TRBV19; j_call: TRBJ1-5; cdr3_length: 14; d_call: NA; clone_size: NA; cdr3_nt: TGTGCCAGTAGTATCTACGGTAGCAATCAGCCCCAGCATTTT; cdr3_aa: CASSIYGSNQPQHF
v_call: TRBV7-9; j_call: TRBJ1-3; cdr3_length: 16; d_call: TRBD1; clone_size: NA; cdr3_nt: TGTGCCAGCAGCTTATGGGGACAGGGAATCGGAAACACCATATATTTT; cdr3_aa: CASSLWGQGIGNTIYF
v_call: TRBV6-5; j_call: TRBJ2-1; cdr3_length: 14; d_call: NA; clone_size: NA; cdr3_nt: TGTGCCAGCAGTTACTCGATAACAGTGTATGAGCAGTTCTTC; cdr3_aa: CASSYSITVYEQFF
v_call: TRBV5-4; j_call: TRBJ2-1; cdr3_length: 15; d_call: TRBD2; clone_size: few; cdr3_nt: TGTGCCAGCAGGCCTAGCGGGAGCTCCTACAATGAGCAGTTCTTC; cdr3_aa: CASRPSGSSYNEQFF
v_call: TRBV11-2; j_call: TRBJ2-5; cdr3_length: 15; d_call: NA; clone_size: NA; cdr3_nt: TGTGCCAGCAGCCCCAAACAGGGATGGCAAGAGACCCAGTACTTC; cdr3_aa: CASSPKQGWQETQYF
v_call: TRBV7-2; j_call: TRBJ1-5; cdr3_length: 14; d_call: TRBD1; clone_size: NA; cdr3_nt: TGTGCCAGCAGATCACAGGGGGTGAGTCAGCCCCAGCATTTT; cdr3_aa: CASRSQGVSQPQHF
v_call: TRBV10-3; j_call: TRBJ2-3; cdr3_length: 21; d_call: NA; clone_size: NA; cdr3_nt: TGTGCCATCAGTGAGTCGCCAACGAAAAGGACAGGAGGGGGCGATTCAGATACGCAGTATTTT; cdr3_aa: CAISESPTKRTGGGDSDTQYF
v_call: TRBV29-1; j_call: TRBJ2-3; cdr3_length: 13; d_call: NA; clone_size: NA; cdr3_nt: TGCAGCGTTCCAGGGGCGGTTTTGGGTACGCAGTATTTT; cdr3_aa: CSVPGAVLGTQYF
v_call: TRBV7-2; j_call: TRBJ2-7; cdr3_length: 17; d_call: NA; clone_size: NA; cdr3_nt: TGTGCCAGCAGCTTAGCAGGCAGGGGAGTTGGTGGCTACGAGCAGTACTTC; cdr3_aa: CASSLAGRGVGGYEQYF
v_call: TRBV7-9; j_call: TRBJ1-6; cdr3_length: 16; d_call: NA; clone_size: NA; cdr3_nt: TGTGCCAGCAGCTTAGGGGGACCTACGGGGGGATCACCCCTCCACTTT; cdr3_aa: CASSLGGPTGGSPLHF
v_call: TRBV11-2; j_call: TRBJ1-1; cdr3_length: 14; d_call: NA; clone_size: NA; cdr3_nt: TGTGCCAGCAGCTTAGATCCGGGGGTTAGTGAAGCTTTCTTT; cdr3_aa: CASSLDPGVSEAFF
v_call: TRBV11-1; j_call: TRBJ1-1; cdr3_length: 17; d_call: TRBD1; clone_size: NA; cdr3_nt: TGTGCCAGCAGCATCCGGACAGGGGCGAATTCCCACACTGAAGCTTTCTTT; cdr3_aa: CASSIRTGANSHTEAFF
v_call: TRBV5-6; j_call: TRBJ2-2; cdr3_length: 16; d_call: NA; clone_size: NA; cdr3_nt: TGTGCCAGCAGCATGCCGGGACAACCTAACACCGGGGAGCTGTTTTTT; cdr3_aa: CASSMPGQPNTGELFF
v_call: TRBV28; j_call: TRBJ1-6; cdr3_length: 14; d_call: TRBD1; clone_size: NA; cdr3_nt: TGTGCCAGCAGAACCGGACAGGGGAATTCACCCCTCCACTTT; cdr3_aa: CASRTGQGNSPLHF
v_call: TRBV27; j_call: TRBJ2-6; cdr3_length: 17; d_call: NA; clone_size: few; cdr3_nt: TGTGCCAGCAGTGCCATTCGGGGAGGAGGAGGGGCCAACGTCCTGACTTTC; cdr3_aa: CASSAIRGGGGANVLTF
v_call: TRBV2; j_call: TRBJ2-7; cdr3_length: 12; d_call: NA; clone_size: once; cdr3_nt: TGTGCCAGCAGGCCTAGCGTTGGCGAGCAGTACTTC; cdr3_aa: CASRPSVGEQYF
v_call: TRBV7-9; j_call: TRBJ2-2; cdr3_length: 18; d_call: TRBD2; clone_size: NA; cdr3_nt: TGTGCCAGCAGCTTCCCTCGGAGGGAGGGCCGGAACACCGGGGAGCTGTTTTTT; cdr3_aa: CASSFPRREGRNTGELFF
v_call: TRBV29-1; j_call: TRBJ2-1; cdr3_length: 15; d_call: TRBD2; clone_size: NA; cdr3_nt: TGCAGCGCATCGAACGGGACTAGCGTATACAATGAGCAGTTCTTC; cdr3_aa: CSASNGTSVYNEQFF
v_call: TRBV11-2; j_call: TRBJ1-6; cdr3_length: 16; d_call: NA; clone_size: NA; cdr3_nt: TGTGCCAGCAGCTTCCGGAAGGGGAATTATAATTCACCCCTCCACTTT; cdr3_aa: CASSFRKGNYNSPLHF
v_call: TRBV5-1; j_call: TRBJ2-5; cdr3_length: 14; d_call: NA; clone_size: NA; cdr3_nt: TGCGCCAGCAGCTTGAATTCTCAAATCTCGGGGCAGTACTTC; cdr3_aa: CASSLNSQISGQYF
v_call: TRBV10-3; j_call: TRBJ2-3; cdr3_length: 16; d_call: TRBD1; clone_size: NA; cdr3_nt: TGTGCCATCAGTGGGGGTGGGACAGGGCCGGCAGATACGCAGTATTTT; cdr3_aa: CAISGGGTGPADTQYF
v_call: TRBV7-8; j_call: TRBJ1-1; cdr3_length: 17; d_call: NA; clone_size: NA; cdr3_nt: TGCGCCAGCAACTCCTACCAGCAGGCTGAATTGAACACTGAAGCTTTCTTT; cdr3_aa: CASNSYQQAELNTEAFF
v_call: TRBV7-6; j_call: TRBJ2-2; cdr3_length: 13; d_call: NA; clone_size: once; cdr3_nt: TGTGCCAGCAGCTCATCCAGGGCCGGGGAGCTGTTTTTT; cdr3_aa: CASSSSRAGELFF
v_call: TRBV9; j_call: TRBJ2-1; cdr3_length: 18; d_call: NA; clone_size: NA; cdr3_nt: TGTGCCAGCAGCGTAGAGGGGGGAGGGGGTACCCTAGCGACTGAGCAGTTCTTC; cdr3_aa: CASSVEGGGGTLATEQFF
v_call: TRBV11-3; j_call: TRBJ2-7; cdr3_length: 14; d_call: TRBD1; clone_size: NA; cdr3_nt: TGTGCCAGCAGCCCAGGGGGAAGCTCCTACGAGCAGTACTTC; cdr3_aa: CASSPGGSSYEQYF
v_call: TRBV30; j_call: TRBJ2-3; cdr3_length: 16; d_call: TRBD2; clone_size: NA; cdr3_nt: TGTGCCTGGAGTGTAAAGAGCGGGGGGCACCCAGATACGCAGTATTTT; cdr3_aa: CAWSVKSGGHPDTQYF